These 15 T cell receptor beta chains came from one sample sequenced in a study of control samples from healthy donors and cancer patients. The repertoire was sequenced with immunoSEQ multiplex PCR; TCRdb's copy has only in-frame clones and lacks some. The sample contains 15,000 to 20,000 clones, 84% of which appear only once. Source material: PBMCs. The receptors here all came from a woman in her sixties or seventies with lung cancer.

The chain uses TRBV14 and TRBJ2-5; D is possibly TRBD1 (5 bases). V was pared by 3 bases and J by 1 base, with 12 bases between. The V gene's germline CDR1 is SGHDN and CDR2 FVKESK. This CDR3 is 15 amino acids long. In nucleotides, the CDR3 is TGTGCCAGCAGCCAGGGGCGCCAGGTCCAAGAGACCCAGTACTTC. It yields the protein CASSQGRQVQETQYF. Filled out from reference TRBV14 and TRBJ2-5, the complete variable domain reads EAGVTQFPSHSVIEKGQTVTLRCDPISGHDNLYWYRRVMGKEIKFLLHFVKESKQDESGMPNNRFLAERTGGTYSTLKVQPAELEDSGVYFCASSQGRQVQETQYFGPGTRLLVL.

J is TRBJ2-1 and V is TRBV6-2 or TRBV6-3; D is possibly TRBD1 (6 bases). The CDR3 has 16 amino acids. The germline V and J ends were trimmed by 6 bases and 7 bases, with 22 bases remaining between them. CDR1 and CDR2 from the germline V gene are MNHEY and SVGEGT. The DNA for the CDR3 is TGTGCCAGCAGCAAGTCTCAGGGGATGGGCTCAAATGAGCAGTTCTTC. As protein: CASSKSQGMGSNEQFF.

The chain is built from TRBV9 and TRBJ2-7; the match to TRBD2 covers 7 bases. Trimming cost V 0 bases and J 6 bases; bases outside gene matches: 3. The CDR3 loop spans 13 amino acids. CDR1 and CDR2 from the germline V gene are SGDLS and YYNGEE. CDR3 nucleotide sequence: TGTGCCAGCAGCGTAGCGGGAGGATCCGAGCAGTACTTC. Residues: CASSVAGGSEQYF.

The rearrangement links TRBV11-3 to TRBJ2-4; D may match TRBD1 or TRBD2 (5 bases each). CDR1 is SGHNT and CDR2 is YENEEA in the germline V gene. Trimming cost V 5 bases and J 5 bases, with 10 bases left between them. This CDR3 comprises 13 residues. CDR3 nucleotide sequence: TGTGCCAGCAGCGCGCCGGGGCAAAACATTCAGTACTTC. It is translated as CASSAPGQNIQYF.

The chain employs TRBV7-2 and TRBJ1-2; D not resolved. The germline V gene has CDR1 SGHTA and CDR2 FQGNSA. Between the trimmed V and J ends, which lost 2 bases and 4 bases, there was a span of 5 bases. The CDR3 contains 12 residues. The CDR3 is CASSLYTYGYTF. In nucleotides, the CDR3 is TGTGCCAGCAGCTTATACACCTATGGCTACACCTTC.

The chain links TRBV6-1 to TRBJ2-1, with no clear D. The germline V gene encodes CDR1 MNHNS and CDR2 SASEGT. V was trimmed by 3 bases and J by 8 bases, leaving 11 bases between them. The CDR3 runs 13 residues. The CDR3 loop reads CASSDLGWDEQFF. The CDR3 nucleotides are TGTGCCAGCAGTGATTTGGGTTGGGATGAGCAGTTCTTC.

This chain joins TRBV27 and TRBJ1-2, with 12 bases matching TRBD1. In germline, CDR1 is MNHEY, CDR2 SMNVEV (reference sequence). The CDR3 length is 16 residues. Trimming took 6 bases from V and 8 from J; bases not matched to a gene: 13. The CDR3 DNA is TGTGCCAGCAGACCCTACCTGGGACAGGGGGCACGAGGCTACACCTTC. Translated: CASRPYLGQGARGYTF.

The genes are TRBV5-1 and TRBJ2-1; 8 bases are a match to TRBD2. The germline V gene encodes CDR1 SGHRS and CDR2 YFSETQ. The CDR3 contains 14 residues. V was pared by 4 bases and J by 6 bases, with 6 bases of the junction left unmatched. DNA for the CDR3: TGCGCCAGCAGCCCGGGACTAGGTCTCAATGAGCAGTTCTTC. As protein: CASSPGLGLNEQFF.

The V call is TRBV5-4, the J call TRBJ2-1, with 13 bases identical to TRBD2. The J segment lost 6 bases and the V segment lost 0 bases, leaving 9 bases of the junction unmatched. The CDR3 sequence is 18 residues long. Germline V gene lookup returns CDR1 SGHNT and CDR2 YYREEE (reference sequence). The CDR3 bases are TGTGCCAGCAGCTTGGCCCTTGGACTAGCGGGAGTCGGCAATGAGCAGTTCTTC. As protein: CASSLALGLAGVGNEQFF.

Remarks on this clone: The conserved phenylalanine or tryptophan is not found at the CDR3 terminus, so this likely reflects a read error. The limits of the CDR3 on the DNA are not certain, so only TCRdb's listed CDR3 is given. The rearrangement uses TRBV20-1 and TRBJ1-2. Per the germline V gene, CDR1 is DFQATT and CDR2 is SNEGSKA (reference sequence). The CDR3 length is 9 residues, termini included. This CDR3 is CRASGLREV.

This chain uses TRBV19 with TRBJ2-1; D may be TRBD1 (6 bases). V was pared by 4 bases and J by 2 bases, with 15 bases between. The CDR3 is 16 amino acids. Germline-derived CDR1 and CDR2 are LNHDA and SQIVND (reference sequence). The chain's CDR3 is CASSNLRGWAYNEQFF. CDR3 coding DNA: TGTGCCAGTAGTAACCTCAGGGGTTGGGCCTACAATGAGCAGTTCTTC.

V is TRBV24-1 and J is TRBJ2-3; D perhaps matches TRBD2 (5 bases). Germline V gene data show CDR1 as KGHDR and CDR2 as SFDVKD. The V gene lost 6 bases and the J gene lost 0 bases, with 12 bases spanning the gap. CDR3 length equals 15 residues. CDR3 amino acids: CATSLSGGSTDTQYF. The DNA of the CDR3 is TGTGCCACCAGTTTGAGCGGAGGAAGCACAGATACGCAGTATTTT.

V gene TRBV6-4 combines with J gene TRBJ2-1, with a possible D match to TRBD2 (5 bases). The length of the CDR3 is 14 residues. Germline CDR1 reads MRHNA; CDR2 reads SNTAGT. Trimming pared 8 bases from V and 3 bases from J, leaving 14 bases between. CDR3 DNA sequence: TGTGCCAGCTCTAACGGGAATCGCTACAATGAGCAGTTCTTC. Translated, it gives CASSNGNRYNEQFF.

This clone was recorded once. This sequence joins TRBV15 and TRBJ2-3, with D tentatively TRBD1 (5 bases). V dropped 5 bases and J dropped 2 bases, with 14 bases sitting between them. The CDR3 is made up of 15 amino acids. The V gene's germline CDR1 is LNHNV and CDR2 YYDKDF (reference sequence). Here the CDR3 DNA reads TGTGCCACCAGCCAAGACAGAAGTACCACAGATACGCAGTATTTT. Translating gives CATSQDRSTTDTQYF. Full variable domain (missing parts from reference TRBV15 and TRBJ2-3): DAMVIQNPRYQVTQFGKPVTLSCSQTLNHNVMYWYQQKSSQAPKLLFHYYDKDFNNEADTPDNFQSRRPNTSFCFLDIRSPGLGDTAMYLCATSQDRSTTDTQYFGPGTRLTVL.

This chain connects TRBV20-1 to TRBJ1-1; possibly TRBD1 for D (6 bases). Germline V gene lookup returns CDR1 DFQATT and CDR2 SNEGSKA (reference sequence). CDR3 size: 12 residues. V was pared by 3 bases and J by 3 bases, with 8 bases between. The CDR3 nucleotides read TGCAGTGCTAGTGGGGGCTACACTGAAGCTTTCTTT. Its translation is CSASGGYTEAFF.